The 20 T cell receptor beta chains below come from one sample, sequenced in a study of T cells after yellow fever vaccination (dated by TCRdb to the late 2010s). In light of the paper, this sample's treatment or condition label describes: live attenuated yellow fever vaccine strain. Libraries were constructed by 5' RACE. Sequencing took place on an Illumina HiSeq 2500. Through fastp at Q25 and MiXCR, TCRdb rebuilt clones from the public reads, retaining in-frame beta chains. CDR3 protein duplicates are merged, each entry listing the most common genes and DNA. The sample table lists some 250,000 distinct CDR3 sequences, 6% to 7.5% of them with a count of one. Of the sample, 0.65% to 0.9% falls within the top ten clones. Sample: CD4+ T cells sorted from PBMCs, taken 15 days after the yellow fever booster vaccination. These receptors came from a man aged 30-40 years who received the YFV17D yellow fever vaccine.

This clonotype was counted a few times. V is TRBV6-1 and J is TRBJ2-5; D tentatively fits TRBD1 or TRBD2 (7 bases each). Trimming stripped 4 bases from V and 0 bases from J, with 15 bases between. Germline values: CDR1 MNHNS, CDR2 SASEGT. The length of the CDR3 is 16 residues. As DNA, the CDR3 is TGTGCCAGCAGTGCACAGGGGAGGGGAGACCAAGAGACCCAGTACTTC. This sequence encodes CASSAQGRGDQETQYF.

This clonotype appeared a few times. This rearrangement joins TRBV28 to TRBJ2-6; D is uncertain. The CDR3 has 15 residues. The germline V gene has CDR1 MDHEN and CDR2 SYDVKM. V was trimmed by 6 bases and J by 0 bases, leaving 9 bases between them. Here the CDR3 reads CASSASYSGANVLTF. The DNA of the CDR3 is TGTGCCAGCAGCGCATCCTACTCTGGGGCCAACGTCCTGACTTTC.

This clonotype came up many times. The V and J genes are TRBV14 and TRBJ2-3; weak D call: TRBD2 (6 bases). Germline CDR1 and CDR2: SGHDN and FVKESK. The CDR3 runs 14 residues. Trimming removed 4 bases from V and 8 bases from J, with 16 bases in between. The CDR3 DNA reads TGTGCCAGCAGCCGTCTCGGAGGGGCGGGTACGCAGTATTTT. It translates to CASSRLGGAGTQYF.

This clonotype has more than one count but fewer than ten. The chain employs TRBV5-1 and TRBJ2-5, with 8 bases that match TRBD2. This CDR3 spans 14 amino acids. Germline CDR1 reads SGHRS; CDR2 reads YFSETQ. Trimming removed 3 bases from V and 4 bases from J; junction bases left unmatched: 5. CDR3 DNA sequence: TGCGCCAGCAGCTGGGTTAGCGGGACAGAGACCCAGTACTTC. This gives the protein CASSWVSGTETQYF. Full variable domain (outside the CDR3, taken from reference TRBV5-1 and TRBJ2-5): KAGVTQTPRYLIKTRGQQVTLSCSPISGHRSVSWYQQTPGQGLQFLFEYFSETQRNKGNFPGRFSGRQFSNSRSEMNVSTLELGDSALYLCASSWVSGTETQYFGPGTRLLVL.

This clonotype was seen a few times. The rearrangement uses TRBV2 and TRBJ1-1; D is ambiguous. V gave up 6 bases and J gave up 4 bases, with 12 bases separating them. The CDR3 has 13 residues. CDR1 is SNHLY, CDR2 FYNNEI, per germline. The chain's CDR3 is CASSMWAGTEAFF. The CDR3 coding sequence is TGTGCCAGCAGCATGTGGGCGGGCACTGAAGCTTTCTTT.

This clonotype was counted only a few times. The chain carries TRBV5-6 and TRBJ1-4, with a weak D call TRBD1 (6 bases). Germline V lookup: CDR1 SGHDT, CDR2 YYEEEE. V lost 0 bases, J lost 7 bases, and 13 bases lay in between. The CDR3 sequence is 15 residues long. In DNA form, the CDR3 reads TGTGCCAGCAGCTTGGTCGCAGGGGTTCGTGAAAAACTGTTTTTT. It codes for CASSLVAGVREKLFF.

There are many counts of this clonotype. The J gene is TRBJ2-7, the V gene TRBV19; 15 bases align to TRBD2. V dropped 3 bases and J dropped 2; count of bases not matched to a gene: 2. Germline CDR1 LNHDA, CDR2 SQIVND (reference sequence). This CDR3 has 16 amino acids. CDR3 nucleotides: TGTGCCAGTAGTATCCGGACTAGCGGGAGGGCCTACGAGCAGTACTTC. Its translation: CASSIRTSGRAYEQYF.

This clonotype was detected ten times or more. The chain employs TRBV28 and TRBJ2-7, with TRBD2 identical over 10 bases. CDR1 and CDR2 (germline): MDHEN, SYDVKM. Unmatched junction bases numbered 12, after V lost 7 bases and J lost 6 bases. There are 15 residues in the CDR3. The CDR3 nucleotides are TGTGCCAGCACTCCGCCTGGGCTAGCGGGAGTCGAGCAGTACTTC. As protein: CASTPPGLAGVEQYF.

The chain links TRBV19 to TRBJ1-2; 10 positions agree with TRBD1. Germline CDR1 reads LNHDA; CDR2 reads SQIVND (reference sequence). CDR3 length equals 14 residues. V dropped 3 bases and J dropped 8; count of bases not matched to a gene: 6. The CDR3 DNA follows: TGTGCCAGTAGTATTACCGGGACAGGGGTCGGCTACACCTTC. It translates to CASSITGTGVGYTF.

The rearrangement links TRBV6-2 or TRBV6-3 to TRBJ1-2, with a weak D call TRBD1 (5 bases). This CDR3 comprises 14 residues. V lost 2 bases and J lost 2, with 9 bases in between. Germline-derived CDR1 and CDR2 are MNHEY and SVGEGT. CDR3 protein: CASSYGTLNYGYTF. For the CDR3, the DNA is TGTGCCAGCAGTTACGGGACCTTGAACTATGGCTACACCTTC.

The chain uses TRBV20-1 and TRBJ1-2; 10 bases map to TRBD1. V lost 6 bases and J lost 13; bases outside the gene matches: 14. The CDR3 loop spans 13 amino acids. Germline CDR1 and CDR2: DFQATT and SNEGSKA (reference sequence). The CDR3 loop reads CSAEDRGGVTVTF. The CDR3 bases are TGCAGTGCAGAGGACAGGGGGGGTGTTACCGTCACCTTC.

This clonotype was seen a handful of times. The chain couples TRBV12-3 or TRBV12-4 to TRBJ1-5; D is possibly TRBD1 (5 bases). The germline V and J ends were trimmed by 6 bases and 6 bases, with 12 bases remaining between them. The CDR3 is made up of 13 amino acids. The CDR3 here is CASRGTLGQPQHF. The CDR3 DNA sequence: TGTGCCAGCAGGGGGACCCTGGGTCAGCCCCAGCATTTT.

This clonotype was counted between two and nine times. J is TRBJ1-2 and V is TRBV7-9, with a tentative D call TRBD1 (5 bases). The CDR3 loop spans 14 amino acids. Germline-derived CDR1 and CDR2 are SEHNR and FQNEAQ (reference sequence). Trimming left V 5 bases short and J 6 bases short, with 16 bases between. CDR3 nucleotides: TGTGCCAGCAGCCTTCCGACAGAAAGAAATGGCTACACCTTC. It yields the protein CASSLPTERNGYTF.

This clonotype was seen repeatedly, ten times or more. The V gene is TRBV24-1, the J gene TRBJ2-6; 8 bases are a match to TRBD1. V trimming: 7 bases; J trimming: 0 bases; junction bases outside the gene matches: 10. Germline values: CDR1 KGHDR, CDR2 SFDVKD. This CDR3 is built from 18 residues. DNA of the CDR3: TGTGCCACCAGCGGTAGGGACAGGCAATACTCTGGGGCCAACGTCCTGACTTTC. As protein: CATSGRDRQYSGANVLTF.

This clonotype turned up a few times. This chain links TRBV7-2 with TRBJ1-5; 7 nucleotides line up with TRBD1. Germline V gene sequence: CDR1 SGHTA, CDR2 FQGNSA. The trim removed 4 bases at V and 9 bases at J, leaving 9 bases unmatched. The CDR3 extends over 14 amino acids. CDR3 protein: CASSSGQAGRPQHF. The CDR3 DNA sequence: TGTGCCAGCAGCTCAGGACAGGCCGGCCGGCCCCAGCATTTT.

The chain links TRBV20-1 to TRBJ2-7; D unresolved. V lost 3 bases and J 3 bases, leaving 15 bases between the germline ends. Germline assignment: CDR1 DFQATT and CDR2 SNEGSKA (reference sequence). This CDR3 comprises 14 residues. CDR3: CSASSGQLGYEQYF. The CDR3 nucleotides read TGCAGTGCTAGCTCCGGGCAGTTGGGCTACGAGCAGTACTTC.

This clonotype has a handful of counts. The rearrangement uses TRBV7-2 and TRBJ2-3; D uncertain. The CDR3 totals 13 residues. Deletions cut 4 bases from V and 7 bases from J, with 12 bases between. Germline V gives CDR1 SGHTA, CDR2 FQGNSA. CDR3 DNA: TGTGCCAGCAGCTCCGGGCCAAAGAATACGCAGTATTTT. It yields the protein CASSSGPKNTQYF.

This clonotype is a singleton in its sample. The chain couples TRBV5-1 to TRBJ2-5; 7 nucleotides agree with TRBD2. V was clipped by 5 bases and J by 5 bases; unmatched bases: 15. Germline CDR1 reads SGHRS; CDR2 reads YFSETQ. This CDR3 spans 16 amino acids. CDR3 in amino acids: CASRPGLVARSETQYF. CDR3 DNA sequence: TGCGCCAGCAGGCCCGGACTAGTCGCGAGGTCGGAGACCCAGTACTTC.

CDR3 sequence (DNA): TGTGCCAGCAGCGCGACTAGCGGGAATTTCTACAATGAGCAGTTCTTC. It is translated as CASSATSGNFYNEQFF. The chain recombines TRBV7-2 with TRBJ2-1; 11 bases align to TRBD2. The CDR3 is 16 amino acids. Trimming cost V 5 bases and J 3 bases; bases outside gene matches: 6. The V gene's germline CDR1 is SGHTA and CDR2 FQGNSA.

This clonotype was detected a few times. The gene calls are TRBV7-2 and TRBJ2-5; D may be TRBD2 (5 bases). V lost 5 bases to trimming and J lost 5 bases, with 18 bases between them. Per germline, CDR1 SGHTA and CDR2 FQGNSA. The CDR3 covers 15 residues. CDR3: CASSVGGVSSETQYF. CDR3 nucleotide sequence: TGTGCCAGCAGCGTAGGAGGCGTAAGCTCGGAGACCCAGTACTTC.